The present T cell receptor beta chain was sequenced within a study of control samples from healthy donors and cancer patients. The CDR3 has 15 amino acids. Looked up from germline, CDR1 is MGHRA and CDR2 is YSYEKL. Trimming pared 5 bases from V and 2 bases from J, leaving 13 bases between. TCRdb's table, derived via immunoSEQ multiplex PCR, lists solely in-frame clones and lacks some. The sample records 65,000 to 100,000 clones, more than 75% being singletons. The TCR was taken from a man over 45 in good health. The sequencing input was blood. The rearrangement joins TRBV4-1 to TRBJ1-5, with a tentative D call TRBD1 (6 bases). The DNA of the CDR3 is TGCGCCAGCAGCTCAACAGGGATGGGCAATCAGCCCCAGCATTTT. Translation: CASSSTGMGNQPQHF.